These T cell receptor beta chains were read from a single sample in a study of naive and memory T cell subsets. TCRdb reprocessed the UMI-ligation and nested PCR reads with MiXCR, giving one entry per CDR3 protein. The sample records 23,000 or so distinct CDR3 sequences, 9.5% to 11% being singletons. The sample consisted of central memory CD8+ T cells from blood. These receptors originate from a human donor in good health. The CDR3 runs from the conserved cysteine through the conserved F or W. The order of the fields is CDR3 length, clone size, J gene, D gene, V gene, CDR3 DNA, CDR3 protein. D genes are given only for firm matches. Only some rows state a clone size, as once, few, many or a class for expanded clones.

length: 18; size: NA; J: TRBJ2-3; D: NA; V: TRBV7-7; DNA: TGTGCCAGCAGCTTTCCCCCAAAGCGCTCCGCCCACACAGATACGCAGTATTTT; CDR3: CASSFPPKRSAHTDTQYF
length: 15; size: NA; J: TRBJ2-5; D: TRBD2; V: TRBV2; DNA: TGTGCCAGCAGTGCGGGACTAGCGGGAGTGGAGACCCAGTACTTC; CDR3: CASSAGLAGVETQYF
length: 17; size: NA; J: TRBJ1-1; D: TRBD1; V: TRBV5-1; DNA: TGCGCCAGCAGCTTGAGAGGGCAGGGGGTGAGGAACACTGAAGCTTTCTTT; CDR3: CASSLRGQGVRNTEAFF
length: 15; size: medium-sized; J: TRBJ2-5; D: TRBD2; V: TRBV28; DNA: TGTGCCAGCACCGCGGGACTAGCGGTCAGAGAGACCCAGTACTTC; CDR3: CASTAGLAVRETQYF
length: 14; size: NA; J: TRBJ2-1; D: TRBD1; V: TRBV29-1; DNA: TGCAGCGCCCAAGGACAGGGTCGATACAATGAGCAGTTCTTC; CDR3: CSAQGQGRYNEQFF
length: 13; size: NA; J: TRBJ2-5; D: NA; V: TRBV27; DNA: TGTGCCAGCAAAGGTCCCGGGAAAGAGACCCAGTACTTC; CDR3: CASKGPGKETQYF
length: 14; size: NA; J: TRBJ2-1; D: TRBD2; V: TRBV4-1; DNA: TGCGCCAGCAGCCAAGGTGGACTAGCAATCGAGCAGTTCTTC; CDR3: CASSQGGLAIEQFF
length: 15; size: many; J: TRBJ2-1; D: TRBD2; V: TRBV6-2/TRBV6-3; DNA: TGTGCCAGCAGTCCACTAGCGGATGTCTACAATGAGCAGTTCTTC; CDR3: CASSPLADVYNEQFF
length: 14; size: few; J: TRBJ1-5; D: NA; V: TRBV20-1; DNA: TGCAGTGCTAGAGTTTCATTTCCGGGTCAGCCCCAGCATTTT; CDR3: CSARVSFPGQPQHF
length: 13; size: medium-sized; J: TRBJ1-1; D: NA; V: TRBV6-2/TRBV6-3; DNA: TGTGCCAGCAGTTACTCTCGAGTCCTTGAAGCTTTCTTT; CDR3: CASSYSRVLEAFF
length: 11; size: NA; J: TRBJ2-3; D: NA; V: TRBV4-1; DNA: TGCGCCAGCAGCCAAGGCGGGATAAAGGGCTTT; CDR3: CASSQGGIKGF
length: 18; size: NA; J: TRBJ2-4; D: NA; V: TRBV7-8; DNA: TGTGCCAGCAGCTTACTTACCGGGACTCCTTCGGCCAAAAACATTCAGTACTTC; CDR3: CASSLLTGTPSAKNIQYF
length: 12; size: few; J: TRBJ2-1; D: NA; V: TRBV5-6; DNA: TGTGCCAGCAGCGTGTACTCCGCAGTGGAGTTCTTC; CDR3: CASSVYSAVEFF
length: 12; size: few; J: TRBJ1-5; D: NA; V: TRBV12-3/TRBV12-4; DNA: TGTGCCAGTTGTTATAGCAATCAGCCCCAGCATTTT; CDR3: CASCYSNQPQHF
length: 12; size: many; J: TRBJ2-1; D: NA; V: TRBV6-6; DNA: TGTGCCAGCTCCCGCCCGCGGAATGAGCAGTTCTTC; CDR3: CASSRPRNEQFF
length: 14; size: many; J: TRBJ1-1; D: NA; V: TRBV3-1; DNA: TGTGCCAGCAGCCAAGCGGTGAACGAGGATGAAGCTTTCTTT; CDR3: CASSQAVNEDEAFF
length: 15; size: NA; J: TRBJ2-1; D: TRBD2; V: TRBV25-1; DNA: TGTGCCAGCAGTGAAAGGGAGGGGTCCTACAATGAGCAGTTCTTC; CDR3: CASSEREGSYNEQFF
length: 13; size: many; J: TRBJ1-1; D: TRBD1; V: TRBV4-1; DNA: TGCGCCAGCAGGAAGACAGGGGGGACTGAAGCTTTCTTT; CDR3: CASRKTGGTEAFF
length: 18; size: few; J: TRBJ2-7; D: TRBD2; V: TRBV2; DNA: TGTGCCAGCAGTGAAAATAAAGCGGGAGGTTCCCTCACCTACGAGCAGTACTTC; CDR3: CASSENKAGGSLTYEQYF
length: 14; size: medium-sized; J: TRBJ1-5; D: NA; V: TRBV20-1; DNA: TGCAGTGTTTTCGCGACAGCCCGCAATCAGCCCCAGCATTTT; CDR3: CSVFATARNQPQHF
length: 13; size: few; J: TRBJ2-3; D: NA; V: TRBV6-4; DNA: TGTGCCAGCAGCATAGGGCCCACAGATACGCAGTATTTT; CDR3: CASSIGPTDTQYF
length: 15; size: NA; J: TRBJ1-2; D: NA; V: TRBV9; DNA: TGTGCCAGCAGCGGGGCACAGGATCGCCCCTATGGCTACACCTTC; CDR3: CASSGAQDRPYGYTF
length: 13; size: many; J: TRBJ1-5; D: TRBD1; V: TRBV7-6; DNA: TGTGCCAGCAGCTTGGGACAGGGAAAGCCCCAGCATTTT; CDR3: CASSLGQGKPQHF
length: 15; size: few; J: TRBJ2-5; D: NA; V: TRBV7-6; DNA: TGTGCCAGCAGCTTAGGGTGGGACTTCGAAGAGACCCAGTACTTC; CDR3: CASSLGWDFEETQYF
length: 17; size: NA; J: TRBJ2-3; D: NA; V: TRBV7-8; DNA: TGTGCCAGCAGCTATCGGTTTGGGGGGTCTGGCACAGATACGCAGTATTTT; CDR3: CASSYRFGGSGTDTQYF
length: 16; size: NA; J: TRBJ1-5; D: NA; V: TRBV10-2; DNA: TGCGCCAGCAGTCCGGGCCCTTGGAATAGCAATCAGCCCCAGCATTTT; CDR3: CASSPGPWNSNQPQHF
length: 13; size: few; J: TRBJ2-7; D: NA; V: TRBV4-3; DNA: TGCGCCAGCAGCCAAGATCGGGGTTACGAGCAGTACTTC; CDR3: CASSQDRGYEQYF
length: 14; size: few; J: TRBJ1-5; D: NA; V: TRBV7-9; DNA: TGTGCCAGCAGCTTAGCGGGGTTCAATCAGCCCCAGCATTTT; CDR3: CASSLAGFNQPQHF
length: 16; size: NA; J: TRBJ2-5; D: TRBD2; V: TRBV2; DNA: TGTGCCAGCGCCCAAGGGGAGGGAAGTCCGAGGGAGACCCAGTACTTC; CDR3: CASAQGEGSPRETQYF
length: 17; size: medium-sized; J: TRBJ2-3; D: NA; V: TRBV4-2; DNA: TGTGCCAGCAGCCAAGAAATAGTGGAAGTAAGGTCAGATACGCAGTATTTT; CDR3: CASSQEIVEVRSDTQYF
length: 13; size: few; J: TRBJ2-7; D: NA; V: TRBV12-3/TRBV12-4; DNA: NA; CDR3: CASSFGPGTTWYF
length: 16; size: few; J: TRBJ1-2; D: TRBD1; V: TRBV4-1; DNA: TGCGCCAGCAGCCAAGGAGTGCCAGGGGGCGCAGGGGGCTACACCTTC; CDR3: CASSQGVPGGAGGYTF